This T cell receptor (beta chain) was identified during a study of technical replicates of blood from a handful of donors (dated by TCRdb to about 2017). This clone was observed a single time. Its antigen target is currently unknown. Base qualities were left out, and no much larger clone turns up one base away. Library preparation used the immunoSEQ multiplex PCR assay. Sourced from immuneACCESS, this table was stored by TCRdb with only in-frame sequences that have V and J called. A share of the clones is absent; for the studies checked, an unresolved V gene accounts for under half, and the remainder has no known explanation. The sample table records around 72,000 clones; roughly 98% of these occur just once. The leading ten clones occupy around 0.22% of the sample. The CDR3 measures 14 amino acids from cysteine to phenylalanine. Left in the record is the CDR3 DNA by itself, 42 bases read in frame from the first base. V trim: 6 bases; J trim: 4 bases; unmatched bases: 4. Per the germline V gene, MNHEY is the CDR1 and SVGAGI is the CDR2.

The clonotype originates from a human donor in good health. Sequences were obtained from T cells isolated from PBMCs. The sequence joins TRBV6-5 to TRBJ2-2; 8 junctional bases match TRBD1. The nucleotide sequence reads TGTGCCAGCAGAAACCAGGGGGCCACCGGGGAGCTGTTTTTT. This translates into CASRNQGATGELFF.